The present entry profiles one T cell receptor (beta chain) with its context. Its target is unknown. Germline V gene lookup returns CDR1 MNHEY and CDR2 SVGAGI. The CDR3 covers 13 residues. V lost 5 bases to trimming and J lost 4 bases; unmatched junction nucleotides: 2. The data originate from a study of shared clonotypes between healthy human individuals. Study results and limitations: Among a few donors, roughly 5% of naive CD4 clonotypes were found in common.

Only in-frame clones appear in the TCRdb table, and some are missing; sequencing was by immunoSEQ multiplex PCR. The sample shows about 600,000 clones, around 95% of them seen only once. The naive CD8 fraction comprised CD45RO-negative cells positively selected for CCR7 and excluded terminally differentiated effector memory CD45RA+ cells. The rearrangement uses TRBV6-5 and TRBJ1-2, with TRBD1 identical over 9 bases. The sequenced sample was naive CD8+ T cells sorted from blood. The source is a woman aged 25-40 years in good health. CDR3 residues: CASSGTGTYGYTF. Here the CDR3 DNA reads TGTGCCAGCAGTGGGACAGGGACCTATGGCTACACCTTC.